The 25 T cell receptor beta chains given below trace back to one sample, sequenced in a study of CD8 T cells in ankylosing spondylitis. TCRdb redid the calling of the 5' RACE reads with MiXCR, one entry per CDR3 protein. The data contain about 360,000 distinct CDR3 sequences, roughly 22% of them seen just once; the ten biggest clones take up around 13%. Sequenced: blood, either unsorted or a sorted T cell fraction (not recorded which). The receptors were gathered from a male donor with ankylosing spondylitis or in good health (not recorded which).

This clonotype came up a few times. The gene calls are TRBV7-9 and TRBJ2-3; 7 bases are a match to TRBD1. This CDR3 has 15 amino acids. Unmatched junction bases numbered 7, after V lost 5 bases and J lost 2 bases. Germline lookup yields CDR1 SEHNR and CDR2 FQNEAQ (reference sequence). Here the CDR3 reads CASSPDRVDTDTQYF. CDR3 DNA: TGTGCCAGCAGCCCTGACAGGGTGGACACAGATACGCAGTATTTT.

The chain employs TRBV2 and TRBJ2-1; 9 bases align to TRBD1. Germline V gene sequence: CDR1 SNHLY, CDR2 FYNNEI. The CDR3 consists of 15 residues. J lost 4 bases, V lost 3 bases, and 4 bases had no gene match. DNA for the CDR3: TGTGCCAGCAGTGAGGCGGACAGGGGTTACAATGAGCAGTTCTTC. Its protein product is CASSEADRGYNEQFF.

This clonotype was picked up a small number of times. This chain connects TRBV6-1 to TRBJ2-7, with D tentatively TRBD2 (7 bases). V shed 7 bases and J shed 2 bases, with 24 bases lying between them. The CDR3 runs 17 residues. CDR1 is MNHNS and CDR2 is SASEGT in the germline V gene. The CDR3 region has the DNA TGTGCCAGCATAGCAAGTGTTTTTGGCGGGGGCGCCTACGAGCAGTACTTC. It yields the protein CASIASVFGGGAYEQYF.

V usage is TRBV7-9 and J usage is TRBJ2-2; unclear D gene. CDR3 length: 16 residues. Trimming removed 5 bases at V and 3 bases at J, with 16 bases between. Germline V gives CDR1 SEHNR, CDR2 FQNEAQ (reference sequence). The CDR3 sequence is CASSPRLPRHTGELFF. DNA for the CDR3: TGTGCCAGCAGCCCCCGGCTACCGAGACACACCGGGGAGCTGTTTTTT.

The CDR3 nucleotides read TGTGCCAGCAGCTTCCCGGGACAGGGAGACTACGAGCAGTACTTC. It codes for CASSFPGQGDYEQYF. V and J are TRBV5-5 and TRBJ2-7, with TRBD1 matching 9 bases. V was clipped by 2 bases and J by 3 bases; unmatched bases: 6. CDR3 size: 15 residues. Per germline, CDR1 SGHKS and CDR2 YYEKEE (reference sequence).

This CDR3 reads CAWSLAPGPKGEQYF. CDR3 nucleotide sequence: TGTGCCTGGAGTCTTGCACCGGGCCCTAAGGGCGAGCAGTACTTC. The rearrangement uses TRBV30 and TRBJ2-7; D uncertain. This CDR3 region has 15 residues. The germline V and J ends were trimmed by 2 bases and 6 bases, with 20 bases remaining between them. Looked up from germline, CDR1 is GTSNPN and CDR2 is SVGIG (reference sequence).

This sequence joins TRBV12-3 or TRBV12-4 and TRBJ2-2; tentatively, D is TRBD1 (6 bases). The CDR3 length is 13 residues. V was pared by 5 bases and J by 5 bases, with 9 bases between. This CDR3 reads CASSDRSTGELFF. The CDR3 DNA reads TGTGCCAGCAGTGACAGGTCGACCGGGGAGCTGTTTTTT.

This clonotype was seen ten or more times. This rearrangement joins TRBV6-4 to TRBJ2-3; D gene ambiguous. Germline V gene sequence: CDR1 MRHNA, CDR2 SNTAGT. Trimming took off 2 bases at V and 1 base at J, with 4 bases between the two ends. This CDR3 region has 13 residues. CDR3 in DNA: TGTGCCAGCAGTGACGGGGGCACAGATACGCAGTATTTT. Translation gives CASSDGGTDTQYF.

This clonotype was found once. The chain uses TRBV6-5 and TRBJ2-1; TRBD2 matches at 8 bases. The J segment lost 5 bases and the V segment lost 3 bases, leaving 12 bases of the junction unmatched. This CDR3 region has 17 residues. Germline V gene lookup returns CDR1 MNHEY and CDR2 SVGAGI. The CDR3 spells CASSYSAGGIPDNEQFF. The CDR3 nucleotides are TGTGCCAGCAGTTATTCGGCGGGGGGCATTCCGGACAATGAGCAGTTCTTC.

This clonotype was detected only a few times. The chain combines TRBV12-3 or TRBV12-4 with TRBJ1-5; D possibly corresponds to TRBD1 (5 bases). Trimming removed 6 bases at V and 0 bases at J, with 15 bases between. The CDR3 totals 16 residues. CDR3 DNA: TGTGCCAGCAGCCAAGGGACGGCGGATAGCAATCAGCCCCAGCATTTT. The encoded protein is CASSQGTADSNQPQHF.

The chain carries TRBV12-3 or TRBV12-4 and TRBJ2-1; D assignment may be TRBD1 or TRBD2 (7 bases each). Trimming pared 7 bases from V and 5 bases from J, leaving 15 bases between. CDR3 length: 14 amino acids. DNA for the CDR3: TGTGCCAGCACCTCAGGGGGGGTGAACAATGAGCAGTTCTTC. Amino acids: CASTSGGVNNEQFF.

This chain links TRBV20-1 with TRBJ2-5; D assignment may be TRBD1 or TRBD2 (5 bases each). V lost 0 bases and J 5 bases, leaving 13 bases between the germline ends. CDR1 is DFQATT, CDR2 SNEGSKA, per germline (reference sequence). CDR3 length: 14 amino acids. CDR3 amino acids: CSARDSGWGETQYF. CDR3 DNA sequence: TGCAGTGCTAGAGATTCCGGGTGGGGGGAGACCCAGTACTTC.

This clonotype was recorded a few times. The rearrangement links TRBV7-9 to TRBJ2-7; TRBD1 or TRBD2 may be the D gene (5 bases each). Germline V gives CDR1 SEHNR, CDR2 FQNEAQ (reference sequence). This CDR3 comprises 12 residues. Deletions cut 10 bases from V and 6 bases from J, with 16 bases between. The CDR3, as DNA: TGTGCCATCACGAGGGAAGGGACCGAGCAGTACTTC. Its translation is CAITREGTEQYF.

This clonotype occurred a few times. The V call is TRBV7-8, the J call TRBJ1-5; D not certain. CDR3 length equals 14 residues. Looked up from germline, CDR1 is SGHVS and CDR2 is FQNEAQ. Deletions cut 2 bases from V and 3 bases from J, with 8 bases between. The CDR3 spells CASSLKGTNQPQHF. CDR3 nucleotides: TGTGCCAGCAGCTTAAAGGGCACCAATCAGCCCCAGCATTTT.

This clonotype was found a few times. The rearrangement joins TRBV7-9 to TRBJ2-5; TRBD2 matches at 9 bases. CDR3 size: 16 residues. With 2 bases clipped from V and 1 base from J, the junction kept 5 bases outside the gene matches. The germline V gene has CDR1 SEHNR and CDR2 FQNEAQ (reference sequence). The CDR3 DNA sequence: TGTGCCAGCAGCTTAATTCCGCGGGGGGGCCAAGAGACCCAGTACTTC. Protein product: CASSLIPRGGQETQYF.

For the CDR3, the DNA is TGCAGTGCTAAGCGCTTGGACAGCAACACCGGGGAGCTGTTTTTT. Its protein is CSAKRLDSNTGELFF. The chain recombines TRBV20-1 with TRBJ2-2, with a tentative D call TRBD1 (6 bases). The ends were cut back, 4 bases at V and 2 bases at J, with 14 bases in the middle. Germline-derived CDR1 and CDR2 are DFQATT and SNEGSKA (reference sequence). The CDR3 has 15 amino acids.

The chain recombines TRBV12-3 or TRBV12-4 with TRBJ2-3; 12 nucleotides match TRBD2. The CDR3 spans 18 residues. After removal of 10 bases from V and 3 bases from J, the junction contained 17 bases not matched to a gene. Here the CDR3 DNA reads TGTGCCATCAGCACTACTAGCGGGGGGCTACTCGGGACAGATACGCAGTATTTT. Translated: CAISTTSGGLLGTDTQYF.

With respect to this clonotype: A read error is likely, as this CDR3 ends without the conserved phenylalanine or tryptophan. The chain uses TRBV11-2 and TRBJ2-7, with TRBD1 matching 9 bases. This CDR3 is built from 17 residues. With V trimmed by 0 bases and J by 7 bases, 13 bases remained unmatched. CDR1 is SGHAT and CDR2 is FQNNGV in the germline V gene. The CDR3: CASSLDPGTGFVGEQYI. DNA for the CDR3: TGTGCCAGCAGCTTAGACCCCGGGACAGGGTTCGTTGGGGAGCAGTACATC.

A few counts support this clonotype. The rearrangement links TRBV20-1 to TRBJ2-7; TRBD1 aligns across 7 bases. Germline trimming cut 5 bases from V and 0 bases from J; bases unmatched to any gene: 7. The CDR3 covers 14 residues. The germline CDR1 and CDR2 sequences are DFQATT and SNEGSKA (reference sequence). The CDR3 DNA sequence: TGCAGTGCTCCTGGACAGGTTTTCTCCTACGAGCAGTACTTC. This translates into CSAPGQVFSYEQYF.

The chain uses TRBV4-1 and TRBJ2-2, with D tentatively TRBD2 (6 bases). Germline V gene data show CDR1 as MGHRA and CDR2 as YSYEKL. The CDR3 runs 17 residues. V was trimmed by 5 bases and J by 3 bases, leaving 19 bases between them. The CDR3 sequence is CASSSVRRGPDTGELFF. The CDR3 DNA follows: TGCGCCAGCAGCTCGGTCCGGAGGGGCCCAGACACCGGGGAGCTGTTTTTT.

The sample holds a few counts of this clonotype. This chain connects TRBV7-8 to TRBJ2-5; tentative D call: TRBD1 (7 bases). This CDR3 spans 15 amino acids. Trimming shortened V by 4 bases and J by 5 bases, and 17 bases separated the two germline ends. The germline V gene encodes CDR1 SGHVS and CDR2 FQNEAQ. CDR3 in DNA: TGTGCCAGCAGCTACTCCAGGGGGGCCGGGGAGACCCAGTACTTC. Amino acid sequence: CASSYSRGAGETQYF. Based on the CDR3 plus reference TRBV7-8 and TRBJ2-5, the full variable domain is GAGVSQSPRYKVAKRGQDVALRCDPISGHVSLFWYQQALGQGPEFLTYFQNEAQLDKSGLPSDRFFAERPEGSVSTLKIQRTQQEDSAVYLCASSYSRGAGETQYFGPGTRLLVL.

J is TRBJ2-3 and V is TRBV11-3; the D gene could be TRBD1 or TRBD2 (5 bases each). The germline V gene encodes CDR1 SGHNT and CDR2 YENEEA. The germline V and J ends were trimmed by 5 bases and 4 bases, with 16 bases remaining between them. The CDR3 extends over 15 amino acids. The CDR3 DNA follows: TGTGCCAGCAGCCCGGGACCCACGGTGCCAGATACGCAGTATTTT. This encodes CASSPGPTVPDTQYF.

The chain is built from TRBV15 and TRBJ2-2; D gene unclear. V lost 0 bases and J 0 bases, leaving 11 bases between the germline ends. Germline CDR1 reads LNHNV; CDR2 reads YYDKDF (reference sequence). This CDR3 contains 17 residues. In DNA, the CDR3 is TGTGCCACCAGCAGAGATCTAGGCACAGCGAACACCGGGGAGCTGTTTTTT. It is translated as CATSRDLGTANTGELFF.

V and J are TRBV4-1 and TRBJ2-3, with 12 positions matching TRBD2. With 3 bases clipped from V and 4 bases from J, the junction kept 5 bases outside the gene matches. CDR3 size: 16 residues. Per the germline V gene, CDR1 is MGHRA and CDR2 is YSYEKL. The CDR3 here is CASSQILAGGPDTQYF. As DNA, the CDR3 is TGCGCCAGCAGCCAGATACTAGCGGGGGGCCCAGATACGCAGTATTTT.

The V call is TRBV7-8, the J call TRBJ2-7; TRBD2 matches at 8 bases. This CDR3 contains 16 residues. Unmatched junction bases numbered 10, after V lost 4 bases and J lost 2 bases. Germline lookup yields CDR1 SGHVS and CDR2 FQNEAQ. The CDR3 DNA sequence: TGTGCCAGCAGCTCACCCCGGGGGGGCGCGCCCTACGAGCAGTACTTC. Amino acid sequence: CASSSPRGGAPYEQYF.